One sample yielded the 9 T cell receptor beta chains listed below, sequenced in a study of blood T cells in healthy people across ages. Then a second PCR, running about 6 to 11 cycles, was carried out with a sample-barcoded 5' primer and a J-beta primer mix. TCRdb independently ran MiXCR on the 5' RACE reads; one entry per CDR3 protein. The table lists about 640,000 distinct CDR3 sequences, roughly 50% of them singletons. The sequenced sample was blood. These receptors all stem from a man in his sixties in good health.

The V and J genes are TRBV12-3 or TRBV12-4 and TRBJ2-7, with D possibly being TRBD1 or TRBD2 (6 bases each). The closer fit of TRBJ2-5 to the DNA end suggests the J call may be wrong. This CDR3 is built from 13 residues. The CDR3 protein is CASSLWGAETQYF. As DNA, the CDR3 is TGTGCCAGCAGTTTATGGGGGGCTGAGACCCAGTACTTC.

The V and J genes are TRBV5-5 and TRBJ1-5; 8 bases align to TRBD1. The CDR3 has 15 residues. The V gene's germline CDR1 is SGHKS and CDR2 YYEKEE (reference sequence). Trimming cost V 4 bases and J 5 bases; bases outside gene matches: 8. Here the CDR3 reads CASSPDRVVHQPQHF. The CDR3 DNA reads as TGTGCCAGCAGCCCGGACAGGGTGGTACATCAGCCCCAGCATTTT.

The chain carries TRBV29-1 and TRBJ2-4; D unresolved. Trimming stripped 6 bases from V and 6 bases from J, with 12 bases between. CDR3 length: 12 amino acids. Germline-derived CDR1 and CDR2 are SQVTM and ANQGSEA. The CDR3 coding sequence is TGCAGCGTCGCCGGACCGGGAAACATTCAGTACTTC. This translates into CSVAGPGNIQYF.

Concerning this clonotype: Possible read error: a much larger clone is one base away. The genes are TRBV29-1 and TRBJ2-4; D uncertain. The CDR3 is 10 amino acids. The V end lost 7 bases, the J end lost 9 bases, and 10 bases lay between the germline ends. CDR1 is SQVTM and CDR2 is ANQGSEA in the germline V gene. The CDR3 region has the DNA TGCAGCGGTGTGACGGGCATTCAGTACTTC. Translation: CSGVTGIQYF.

In this sample, this clonotype turned up a few times. The V and J genes are TRBV20-1 and TRBJ2-3, with D maybe TRBD2 (6 bases). Germline loops: CDR1 DFQATT, CDR2 SNEGSKA (reference sequence). The CDR3 has 17 amino acids. The ends were cut back, 0 bases at V and 1 base at J, with 17 bases in the middle. CDR3 region: CSARDLVPASGTDTQYF. The CDR3 DNA follows: TGCAGTGCTAGAGATTTAGTTCCGGCTAGCGGCACAGATACGCAGTATTTT.

The chain couples TRBV7-9 to TRBJ2-7, with a weak D call TRBD1 (6 bases). There are 14 residues in the CDR3. Trimming pared 5 bases from V and 1 base from J, leaving 12 bases between. Looked up from germline, CDR1 is SEHNR and CDR2 is FQNEAQ (reference sequence). The CDR3 is CASSVQQGSYEQYF. For the CDR3, the DNA is TGTGCCAGCAGCGTTCAACAGGGATCCTACGAGCAGTACTTC.

The chain joins TRBV7-8 to TRBJ2-4; TRBD1 might be the D (6 bases). The assigned J gene may be wrong: the sequence end matches TRBJ2-7 better. There are 14 residues in the CDR3. Germline V CDR1 and CDR2: SGHVS, FQNEAQ. The CDR3 DNA reads as TGTGCCAGCAGCCGGATTGGACAGTTCCACGAGCAGTACTTC. Translating it yields CASSRIGQFHEQYF.

This clonotype occurred many times. The chain combines TRBV11-2 with TRBJ2-1; the D is unclear. Germline CDR1 is SGHAT and CDR2 is FQNNGV. The CDR3 is 11 residues long. V lost 5 bases and J 6 bases, leaving 5 bases between the germline ends. This chain's CDR3 is CASSPLNEQFF. The CDR3 coding sequence is TGTGCCAGCAGCCCCCTCAATGAGCAGTTCTTC.

This clonotype was detected a few times. The chain couples TRBV7-2 to TRBJ2-5; D is perhaps TRBD2 (6 bases). The CDR3 is 16 amino acids. Between the trimmed V and J ends, which lost 1 base and 1 base, there was a span of 13 bases. Germline lookup yields CDR1 SGHTA and CDR2 FQGNSA. CDR3: CASSLGSAGFQETQYF. The DNA of the CDR3 is TGTGCCAGCAGCTTAGGAAGTGCGGGATTCCAAGAGACCCAGTACTTC.